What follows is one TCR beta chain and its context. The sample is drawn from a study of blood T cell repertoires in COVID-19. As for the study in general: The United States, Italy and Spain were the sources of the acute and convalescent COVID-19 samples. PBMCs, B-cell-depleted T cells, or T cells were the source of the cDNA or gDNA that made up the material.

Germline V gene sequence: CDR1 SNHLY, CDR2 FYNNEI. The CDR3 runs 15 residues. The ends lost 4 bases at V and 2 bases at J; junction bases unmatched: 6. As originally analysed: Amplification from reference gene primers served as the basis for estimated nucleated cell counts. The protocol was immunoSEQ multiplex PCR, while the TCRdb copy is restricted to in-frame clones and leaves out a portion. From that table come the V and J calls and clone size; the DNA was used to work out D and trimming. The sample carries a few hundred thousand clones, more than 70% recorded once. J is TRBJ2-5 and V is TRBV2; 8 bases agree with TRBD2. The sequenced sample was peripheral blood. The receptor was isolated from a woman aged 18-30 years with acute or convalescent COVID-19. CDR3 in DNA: TGTGCCAGCAGTGGGGAGACTAGCGATCAAGAGACCCAGTACTTC. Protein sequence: CASSGETSDQETQYF.